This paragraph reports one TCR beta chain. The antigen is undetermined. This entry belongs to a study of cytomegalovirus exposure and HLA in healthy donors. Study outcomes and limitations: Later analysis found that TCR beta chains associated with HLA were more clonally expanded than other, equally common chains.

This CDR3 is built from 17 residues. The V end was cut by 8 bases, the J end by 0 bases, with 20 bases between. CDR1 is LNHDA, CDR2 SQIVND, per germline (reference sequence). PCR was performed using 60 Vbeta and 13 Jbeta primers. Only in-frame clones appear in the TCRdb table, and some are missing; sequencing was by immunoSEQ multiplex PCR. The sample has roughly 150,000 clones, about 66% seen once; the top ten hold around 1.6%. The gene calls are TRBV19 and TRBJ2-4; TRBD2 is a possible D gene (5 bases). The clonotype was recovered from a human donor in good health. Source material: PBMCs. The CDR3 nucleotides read TGTGCCAGTCCACCCCGGGGAAAGTTTTTAGCCAAAAACATTCAGTACTTC. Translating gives CASPPRGKFLAKNIQYF.